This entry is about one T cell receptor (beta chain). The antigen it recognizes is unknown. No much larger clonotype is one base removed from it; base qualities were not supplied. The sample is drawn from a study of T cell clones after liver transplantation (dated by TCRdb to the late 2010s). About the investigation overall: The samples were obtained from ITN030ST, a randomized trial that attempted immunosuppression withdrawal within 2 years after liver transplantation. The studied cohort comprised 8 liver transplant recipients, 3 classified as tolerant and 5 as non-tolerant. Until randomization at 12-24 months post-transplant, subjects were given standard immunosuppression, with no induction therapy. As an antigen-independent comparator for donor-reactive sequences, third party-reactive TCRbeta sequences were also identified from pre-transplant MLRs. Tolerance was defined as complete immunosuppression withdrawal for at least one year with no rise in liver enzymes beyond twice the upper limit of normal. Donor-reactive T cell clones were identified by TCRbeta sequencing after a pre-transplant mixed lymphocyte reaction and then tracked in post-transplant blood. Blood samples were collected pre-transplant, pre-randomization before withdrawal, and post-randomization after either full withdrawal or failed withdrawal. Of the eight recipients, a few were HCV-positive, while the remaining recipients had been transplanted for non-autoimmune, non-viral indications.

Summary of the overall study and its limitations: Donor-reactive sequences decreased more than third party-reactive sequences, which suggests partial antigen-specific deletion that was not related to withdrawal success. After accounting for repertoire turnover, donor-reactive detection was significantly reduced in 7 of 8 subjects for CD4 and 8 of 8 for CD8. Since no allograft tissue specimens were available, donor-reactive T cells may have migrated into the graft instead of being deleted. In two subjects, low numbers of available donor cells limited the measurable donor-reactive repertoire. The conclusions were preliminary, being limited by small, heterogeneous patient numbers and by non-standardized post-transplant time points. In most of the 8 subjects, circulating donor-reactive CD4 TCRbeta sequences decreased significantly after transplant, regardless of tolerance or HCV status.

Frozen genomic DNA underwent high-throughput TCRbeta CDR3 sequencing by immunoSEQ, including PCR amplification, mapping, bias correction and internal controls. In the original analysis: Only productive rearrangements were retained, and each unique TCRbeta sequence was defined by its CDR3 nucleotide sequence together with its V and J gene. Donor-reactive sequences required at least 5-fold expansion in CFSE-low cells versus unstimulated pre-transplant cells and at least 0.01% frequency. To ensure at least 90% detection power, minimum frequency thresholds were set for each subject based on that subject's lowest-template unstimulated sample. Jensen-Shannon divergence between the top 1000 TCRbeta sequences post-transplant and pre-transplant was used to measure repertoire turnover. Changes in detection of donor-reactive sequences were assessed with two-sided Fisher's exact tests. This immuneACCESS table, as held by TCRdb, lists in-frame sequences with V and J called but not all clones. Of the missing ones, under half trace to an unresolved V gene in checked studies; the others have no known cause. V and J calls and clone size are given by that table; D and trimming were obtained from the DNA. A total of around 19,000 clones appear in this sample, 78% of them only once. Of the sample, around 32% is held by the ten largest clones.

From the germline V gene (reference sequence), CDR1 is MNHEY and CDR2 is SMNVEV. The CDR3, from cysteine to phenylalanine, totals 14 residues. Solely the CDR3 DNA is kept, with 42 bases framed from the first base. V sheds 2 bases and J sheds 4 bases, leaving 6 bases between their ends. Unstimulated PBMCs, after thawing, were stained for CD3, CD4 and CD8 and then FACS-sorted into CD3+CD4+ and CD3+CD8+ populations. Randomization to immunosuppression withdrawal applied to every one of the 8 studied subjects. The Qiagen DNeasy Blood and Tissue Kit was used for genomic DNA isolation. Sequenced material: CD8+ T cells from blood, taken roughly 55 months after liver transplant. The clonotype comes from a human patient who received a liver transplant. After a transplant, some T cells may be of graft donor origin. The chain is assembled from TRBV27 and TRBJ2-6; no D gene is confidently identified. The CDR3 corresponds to CASSLLSGANVLTF. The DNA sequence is TGTGCCAGCAGTTTACTGTCCGGGGCCAACGTCCTGACTTTC.